This entry features one TCR beta chain sequence. The target antigen is unknown. TCRdb's copy holds only in-frame clones and misses some; the assay was immunoSEQ multiplex PCR. Here the sample spans 110,000 to 150,000 clones, about 90% being singletons. The sample belongs to a study of T cell responses to AZD1222 COVID-19 vaccine. Broader study findings: Only after the peak T cell response were repertoires sampled. Variant regions that are unmutated are reportedly the target of nearly half of spike-specific TCRs. The donor cohort was predominantly white British with a female majority, and clonal diversity may have been underestimated. Baseline serostatus was positive in only six AZD1222 recipients.

CDR1 and CDR2 from the germline V gene are MNHEY and SMNVEV (reference sequence). Losses at the gene ends were 10 bases for V and 3 bases for J; bases not matched to a gene: 8. The CDR3 is 13 amino acids. This sequence joins TRBV27 and TRBJ2-7; 8 bases agree with TRBD2. Sequences were derived from peripheral blood, sampled 28 days after the second AZD1222 dose. This clonotype was sampled from an adult who received the AZD1222 COVID-19 vaccine. This CDR3 is CATRTAGGYEQYF. CDR3 nucleotide sequence: TGTGCCACCAGGACGGCGGGAGGCTACGAGCAGTACTTC.